The 22 T cell receptor beta chains reported below all come from one sample, sequenced in a study of identical twins (dated by TCRdb to the mid-2010s). The library was built by means of 5' RACE. The listed sequencing device is Illumina HiSeq 2000. TCRdb handled the public reads itself, with Q25 trimming in fastp and clone calling in MiXCR, and kept productive beta chains. For every CDR3 protein sequence, its rows merge into one entry that carries the most common genes and DNA. The sample records hundreds of thousands of distinct CDR3 sequences, approximately 21% of which are singletons. The ten largest clones take up 4.3% of the sample. The same data also went into a second study, on T cells expressing NK-cell markers.

Material for sequencing was PBMCs. These receptors originate from a woman in her late teens or twenties in good health.

This chain connects TRBV29-1 to TRBJ2-1, with 9 bases fitting TRBD2. The germline V gene has CDR1 SQVTM and CDR2 ANQGSEA. The V segment lost 8 bases and the J segment 2 bases; nucleotides outside the gene matches: 7. The CDR3 runs to 14 residues. Here the CDR3 reads CSCTIAGAYNEQFF. The CDR3 nucleotides read TGCAGCTGCACGATAGCGGGAGCCTACAATGAGCAGTTCTTC.

V gene TRBV2 combines with J gene TRBJ2-2; possible D gene TRBD1, 6 bases. The CDR3 is 15 amino acids. V dropped 4 bases and J dropped 0 bases, with 9 bases sitting between them. Germline CDR1 SNHLY, CDR2 FYNNEI. The CDR3 DNA sequence: TGTGCCAGCAGTGTACAGGGCCCGAACACCGGGGAGCTGTTTTTT. This translates into CASSVQGPNTGELFF.

This chain joins TRBV7-6 and TRBJ2-2; D is perhaps TRBD2 (6 bases). From germline, CDR1 is SGHVS and CDR2 FNYEAQ. The CDR3 is 18 residues long. V lost 7 bases and J 8 bases, leaving 29 bases between the germline ends. The CDR3 nucleotides are TGTGCCAGCACCTCTTACCCCGCGGGACCGCAGTATGGGGGGGAGCTGTTTTTT. This translates into CASTSYPAGPQYGGELFF.

The table lists this clonotype with a few counts. The chain uses TRBV5-1 and TRBJ1-2, with 7 bases lining up with TRBD1. Germline V gene data show CDR1 as SGHRS and CDR2 as YFSETQ. The CDR3 is made up of 15 amino acids. J lost 5 bases, V lost 1 base, and 8 bases had no gene match. CDR3 region: CASSLLGTVAYGYTF. The CDR3 nucleotides are TGCGCCAGCAGCTTGCTCGGGACAGTGGCGTATGGCTACACCTTC. The whole variable domain, remainder taken from reference TRBV5-1 and TRBJ1-2, is KAGVTQTPRYLIKTRGQQVTLSCSPISGHRSVSWYQQTPGQGLQFLFEYFSETQRNKGNFPGRFSGRQFSNSRSEMNVSTLELGDSALYLCASSLLGTVAYGYTFGSGTRLTVV.

The rearrangement joins TRBV12-3 or TRBV12-4 to TRBJ2-1; TRBD1 agrees at 9 bases. V shed 5 bases, J shed 13 bases, and the junction held 6 bases outside the gene matches. This CDR3 has 12 residues. The CDR3 loop reads CASSPSDRGQFF. DNA of the CDR3: TGTGCCAGCAGTCCCTCGGACAGGGGACAGTTCTTC.

The chain couples TRBV20-1 to TRBJ2-1; D gene ambiguous. V lost 5 bases to trimming and J lost 0 bases, with 14 bases between them. The CDR3 is 15 residues long. Germline V gives CDR1 DFQATT, CDR2 SNEGSKA (reference sequence). The CDR3 sequence is CSAQLPSVSYNEQFF. DNA for the CDR3: TGCAGTGCTCAACTTCCCTCCGTCTCCTACAATGAGCAGTTCTTC.

This clonotype was counted ten times or more. The V call is TRBV7-9, the J call TRBJ1-2; D possibly corresponds to TRBD1 (5 bases). This CDR3 spans 11 amino acids. Trimming removed 3 bases at V and 7 bases at J, with 6 bases between. Germline CDR1 reads SEHNR; CDR2 reads FQNEAQ (reference sequence). CDR3 DNA sequence: TGTGCCAGCAGCTTGCAGGGTGGCTACACCTTC. Translation gives CASSLQGGYTF. The complete variable domain, with remaining parts taken from reference TRBV7-9 and TRBJ1-2, reads DTGVSQNPRHKITKRGQNVTFRCDPISEHNRLYWYRQTLGQGPEFLTYFQNEAQLEKSRLLSDRFSAERPKGSFSTLEIQRTEQGDSAMYLCASSLQGGYTFGSGTRLTVV.

In this sample, this clonotype turned up a few times. The rearrangement joins TRBV20-1 to TRBJ1-1, with D possibly TRBD1 on 5 matching bases. V was pared by 4 bases and J by 5 bases, with 11 bases between. Germline V gene sequence: CDR1 DFQATT, CDR2 SNEGSKA (reference sequence). This CDR3 region has 12 residues. CDR3 in amino acids: CSATGGVTEAFF. The CDR3 DNA reads TGCAGTGCTACCGGAGGGGTAACTGAAGCTTTCTTT.

CDR3 sequence: CASSLIGGIHGYTF. CDR3 in DNA: TGCGCCAGCAGCCTTATAGGGGGGATCCATGGCTACACCTTC. This rearrangement joins TRBV4-3 to TRBJ1-2, with D perhaps matching TRBD1 (6 bases). CDR3 length equals 14 residues. CDR1 LGHNA and CDR2 YSLEER come from the germline V gene. V was pared by 4 bases and J by 6 bases, with 15 bases between.

This chain connects TRBV20-1 to TRBJ1-2; D is ambiguous. Looked up from germline, CDR1 is DFQATT and CDR2 is SNEGSKA (reference sequence). With 4 bases removed from V and 3 bases from J, the gap between germline ends came to 6 bases. The CDR3 covers 11 residues. In nucleotides, the CDR3 is TGCAGTGCTATGATCGACTATGGCTACACCTTC. Its protein is CSAMIDYGYTF.

This clonotype has only a few counts. The chain employs TRBV10-3 and TRBJ2-6, with D unresolved. Germline loops: CDR1 ENHRY, CDR2 SYGVKD. V dropped 3 bases and J dropped 2 bases, with 8 bases sitting between them. The CDR3 has 15 amino acids. The CDR3 here is CAISDPKAGANVLTF. Written as DNA, the CDR3 is TGTGCCATCAGTGACCCGAAGGCTGGGGCCAACGTCCTGACTTTC.

The chain is built from TRBV24-1 and TRBJ2-1; D remains ambiguous. Between the trimmed V and J ends, which lost 3 bases and 6 bases, there was a span of 8 bases. The germline CDR1 and CDR2 sequences are KGHDR and SFDVKD. There are 13 residues in the CDR3. As DNA, the CDR3 is TGTGCCACCAGTGATCCCCCGGTCAATGAGCAGTTCTTC. It translates to CATSDPPVNEQFF.

The table lists this clonotype with a few counts. This chain uses TRBV10-3 with TRBJ2-1, with D tentatively TRBD1 or TRBD2 (5 bases each). Between the trimmed V and J ends, which lost 6 bases and 6 bases, there was a span of 18 bases. The CDR3 is 15 residues long. Germline lookup yields CDR1 ENHRY and CDR2 SYGVKD. The CDR3 DNA reads TGTGCCATCAGAGACACGGGGACGGGCGGCAATGAGCAGTTCTTC. Residues: CAIRDTGTGGNEQFF.

CDR3 bases: TGTGCCAGCAGCCAAACAGTAAGTCAAGCTTTCTTT. Protein product: CASSQTVSQAFF. J is TRBJ1-1 and V is TRBV3-1; D unresolved. This CDR3 is built from 12 residues. Trimming took off 2 bases at V and 9 bases at J, with 10 bases between the two ends. Germline CDR1 reads LGHDT; CDR2 reads YNNKEL (reference sequence).

This clonotype was observed a handful of times. The CDR3 loop is CASSSEGDRYNEQFF. CDR3 DNA: TGTGCCAGCAGCTCAGAGGGGGACAGGTACAATGAGCAGTTCTTC. The rearrangement uses TRBV6-1 and TRBJ2-1; 8 bases align to TRBD1. From germline, CDR1 is MNHNS and CDR2 SASEGT. The CDR3 totals 15 residues. Germline trimming cut 6 bases from V and 4 bases from J; bases unmatched to any gene: 8.

This clonotype was seen repeatedly, ten times or more. V gene TRBV7-2 combines with J gene TRBJ2-1; D is uncertain. The V end lost 2 bases, the J end lost 0 bases, and 8 bases lay between the germline ends. Germline V gene lookup returns CDR1 SGHTA and CDR2 FQGNSA. The CDR3 extends over 15 amino acids. The CDR3 loop is CASSLLQSSYNEQFF. In DNA, the CDR3 is TGTGCCAGCAGCTTATTACAGAGCTCCTACAATGAGCAGTTCTTC.

This clonotype was detected ten times or more. The genes are TRBV3-1 and TRBJ1-6, with D unclear. CDR1 and CDR2 from the germline V gene are LGHDT and YNNKEL (reference sequence). V was shortened by 1 base and J by 7 bases, with 5 bases between the two germline ends. The CDR3 extends over 13 amino acids. The CDR3 coding sequence is TGTGCCAGCAGCCAAGGAGAGAATTCACCCCTCCACTTT. Encoded protein: CASSQGENSPLHF.

This clonotype was counted a few times. This rearrangement joins TRBV3-1 to TRBJ1-2; 9 positions match TRBD1. Germline V gene data show CDR1 as LGHDT and CDR2 as YNNKEL (reference sequence). V lost 6 bases, J lost 4 bases, and 6 bases stayed unmatched. The CDR3 length is 14 residues. The CDR3 spells CASSQSTGGYGYTF. The CDR3 DNA sequence: TGTGCCAGCAGTCAATCGACAGGGGGCTATGGCTACACCTTC.

This clonotype was detected a few times. The genes are TRBV20-1 and TRBJ2-5, with 8 positions matching TRBD1. J gave up 5 bases and V 1 base, and 6 bases lay outside the gene matches. CDR1 DFQATT and CDR2 SNEGSKA come from the germline V gene (reference sequence). CDR3 length: 14 residues. In nucleotides, the CDR3 is TGCAGTGCTAGAGCCCTACAGGGGGAGGAGACCCAGTACTTC. Its translation is CSARALQGEETQYF.

V is TRBV7-3 and J is TRBJ2-1; 9 bases line up with TRBD2. Per the germline V gene, CDR1 is SGHTA and CDR2 is FQGTGA. The CDR3 totals 16 residues. The V segment lost 5 bases and the J segment 1 base; nucleotides outside the gene matches: 6. CDR3 region: CASSIIAGASYNEQFF. The CDR3 nucleotides are TGTGCCAGCAGCATTATAGCGGGGGCTTCCTACAATGAGCAGTTCTTC.

This chain links TRBV9 with TRBJ2-1; perhaps TRBD2 as D (7 bases). V was clipped by 3 bases and J by 3 bases, with 16 bases between them. The CDR3 extends over 16 amino acids. The germline V gene has CDR1 SGDLS and CDR2 YYNGEE. The CDR3 loop reads CASSAGGGSLYNEQFF. The CDR3 DNA reads TGTGCCAGCAGCGCCGGGGGCGGGAGCCTCTACAATGAGCAGTTCTTC.

This clonotype was seen only a few times. The rearrangement uses TRBV27 and TRBJ2-3; tentative D call: TRBD2 (5 bases). The V and J ends lost 0 bases and 4 bases respectively, with 11 bases between them. Per germline, CDR1 MNHEY and CDR2 SMNVEV (reference sequence). This CDR3 region has 15 residues. The CDR3 is CASSLSPSRADTQYF. For the CDR3, the DNA is TGTGCCAGCAGTTTATCTCCATCGAGGGCAGATACGCAGTATTTT.